This record covers a single T cell receptor beta chain. Its matching antigen is unknown. The source of the sample is a study of OX40 agonist ivuxolimab in advanced cancers. Study-level information: Given to patients was ivuxolimab, an agonistic anti-OX40 (CD134) antibody.

The germline CDR1 and CDR2 sequences are SGDLS and YYNGEE. The CDR3 extends over 15 amino acids. V lost 7 bases to trimming and J lost 4 bases, with 20 bases between them. Using immunoSEQ multiplex PCR, the repertoire was profiled, and TCRdb retains in-frame clones only, with some absent. This table holds about 35,000 clones, about 90% found once. Study-level points and caveats: Antigen specificity was not determined for the expanded peripheral T cells. Compared with CD4+, CD8+ T cells on average had more expanded clones.

This specimen was CD4+ or CD8+ T cells sorted from blood, taken in a trial of the OX40 agonist ivuxolimab. V is TRBV9 and J is TRBJ2-5; D is possibly TRBD2 (5 bases). The TCR sequence derives from an adult with an advanced solid tumor such as melanoma, head and neck, liver or kidney cancer. This CDR3 reads CASGGGSSSLETQYF. As DNA, the CDR3 is TGTGCCAGCGGTGGAGGCAGCTCCTCTCTAGAGACCCAGTACTTC.